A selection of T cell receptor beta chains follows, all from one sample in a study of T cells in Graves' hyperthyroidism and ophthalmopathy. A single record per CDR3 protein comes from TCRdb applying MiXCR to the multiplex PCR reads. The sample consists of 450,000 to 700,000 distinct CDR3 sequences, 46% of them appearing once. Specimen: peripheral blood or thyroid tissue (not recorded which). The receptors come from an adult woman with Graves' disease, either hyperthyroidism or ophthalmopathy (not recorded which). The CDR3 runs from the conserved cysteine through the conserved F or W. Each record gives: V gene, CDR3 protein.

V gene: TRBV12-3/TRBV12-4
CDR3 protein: CASRLQQGDGYTF

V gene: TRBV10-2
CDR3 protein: CASNTAQGTEAFF

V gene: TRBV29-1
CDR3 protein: CSVPGQGNGYTF

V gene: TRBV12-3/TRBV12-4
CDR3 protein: CASRGAQAYEQYF

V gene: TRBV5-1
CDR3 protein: CASSYQETQYF

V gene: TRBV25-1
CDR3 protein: CASAKGLNTDTQYF

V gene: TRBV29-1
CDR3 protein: CSALTGTGWEAFF

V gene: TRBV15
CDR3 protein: CATSTQPYSNQPQHF

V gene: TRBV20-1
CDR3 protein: CSAREGAGGSYEQYF

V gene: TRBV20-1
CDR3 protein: CSARGGVRGNTEAFF

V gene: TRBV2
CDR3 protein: CASSEAGSYYEQYF

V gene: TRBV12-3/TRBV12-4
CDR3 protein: CASSLGTATPLDTF

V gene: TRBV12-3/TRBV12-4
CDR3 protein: CASSYSGLRENTEAFF

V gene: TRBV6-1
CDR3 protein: CASSEWASGRNTGELFF

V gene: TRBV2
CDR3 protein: CASSEASDRTETQYF

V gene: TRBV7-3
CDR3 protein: CASSLTGAGDSPLHF

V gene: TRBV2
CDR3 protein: CANRDRSGTQYF

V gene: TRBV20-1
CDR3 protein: CSVTGSDWETQYF

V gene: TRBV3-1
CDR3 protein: CASSQETREWGETQYF

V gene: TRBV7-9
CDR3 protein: CASSPRGSNSPLHF

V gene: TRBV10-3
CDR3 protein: CASSYVGTGWQYF

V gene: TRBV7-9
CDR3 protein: CASSVQVSYEQYF

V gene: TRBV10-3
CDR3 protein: CAIADGAQETQYF

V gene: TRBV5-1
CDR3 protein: CASSLRFGGVEETQYF

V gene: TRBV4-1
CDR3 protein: CASSLRDTDLYGYTF

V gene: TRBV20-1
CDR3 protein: CSANDGGNTIYF

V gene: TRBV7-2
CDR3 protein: CASSKGGAANTGELFF

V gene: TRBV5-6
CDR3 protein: CASSLAGTEQFF